Included here is one T cell receptor beta chain sequence, with context. The sample comes from a study of T cell responses to AZD1222 COVID-19 vaccine. Data came from immunoSEQ multiplex PCR; TCRdb stores just in-frame clones and leaves some out. This table holds some 110,000 clones, approximately 90% found once. This CDR3 comprises 12 residues. Germline loops: CDR1 MNHEY, CDR2 SVGAGI. Trimming pared 6 bases from V and 8 bases from J, leaving 13 bases between. The V and J genes are TRBV6-5 and TRBJ1-2; D gene unclear. The sample in question was peripheral blood, obtained 28 days after the second AZD1222 dose. The receptor was isolated from an adult who received the AZD1222 COVID-19 vaccine. The chain's CDR3 is CASRMSSRGYTF. In DNA, the CDR3 is TGTGCCAGCAGAATGTCGAGTAGAGGCTACACCTTC.